The source of this T cell receptor beta chain is a study of cytomegalovirus exposure and HLA in healthy donors. The study's findings and limits: Accurate HLA-A and HLA-B prediction from TCR beta sequences was reported for most subjects. After further analysis at a later stage, 16,951 TCR beta sequences were associated with HLA alleles at 0.05 false discovery rate.

The CDR3 totals 16 residues. Trimming removed 3 bases from V and 1 base from J; junction bases left unmatched: 8. Germline-derived CDR1 and CDR2 are SGHRS and YFSETQ. In regard to this clone: The antigen is unknown.

The PCR had 60 Vbeta and 13 Jbeta primers. Assay: immunoSEQ multiplex PCR; the TCRdb copy retains only in-frame clones and omits some. Here the sample spans about 85,000 clones, approximately 80% being singletons. The TCR comes from a woman in her forties or fifties in good health and CMV-seropositive. The rearrangement uses TRBV5-1 and TRBJ2-3; 7 bases are a match to TRBD2. Sequenced: PBMCs. The CDR3 nucleotides are TGCGCCAGCAGCTCCTCACCCAGCGGGGGCACAGATACGCAGTATTTT. Encoded protein: CASSSSPSGGTDTQYF.